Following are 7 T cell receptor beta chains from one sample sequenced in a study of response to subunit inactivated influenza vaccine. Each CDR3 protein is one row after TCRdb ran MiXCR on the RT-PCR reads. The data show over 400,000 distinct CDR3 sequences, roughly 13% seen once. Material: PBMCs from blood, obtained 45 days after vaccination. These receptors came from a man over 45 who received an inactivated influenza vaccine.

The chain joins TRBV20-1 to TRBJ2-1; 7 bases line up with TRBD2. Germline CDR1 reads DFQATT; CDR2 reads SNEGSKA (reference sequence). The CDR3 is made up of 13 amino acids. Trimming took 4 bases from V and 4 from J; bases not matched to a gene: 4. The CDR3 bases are TGCAGTGCTAACCGGGAGGCGTACAATGAGCAGTTCTTC. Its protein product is CSANREAYNEQFF.

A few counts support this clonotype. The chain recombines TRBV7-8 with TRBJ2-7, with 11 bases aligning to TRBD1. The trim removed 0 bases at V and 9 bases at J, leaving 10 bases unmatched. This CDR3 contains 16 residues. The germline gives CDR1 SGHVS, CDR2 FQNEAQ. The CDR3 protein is CASSLAGGQGARWQYF. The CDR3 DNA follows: TGTGCCAGCAGCTTAGCTGGTGGACAGGGGGCGAGGTGGCAGTACTTC.

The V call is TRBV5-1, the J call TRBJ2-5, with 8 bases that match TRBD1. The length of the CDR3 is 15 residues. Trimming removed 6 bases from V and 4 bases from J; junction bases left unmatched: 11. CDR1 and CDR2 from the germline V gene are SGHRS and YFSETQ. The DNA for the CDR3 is TGCGCCAGCACCGAGGGGGCAGGGGGCGTAGAGACCCAGTACTTC. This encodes CASTEGAGGVETQYF.

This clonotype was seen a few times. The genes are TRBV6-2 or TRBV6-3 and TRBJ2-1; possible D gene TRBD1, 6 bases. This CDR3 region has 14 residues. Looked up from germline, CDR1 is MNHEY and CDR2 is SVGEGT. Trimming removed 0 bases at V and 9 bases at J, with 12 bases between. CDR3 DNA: TGTGCCAGCAGTTACTCTTACAGGGAAGGTGAGCAGTTCTTC. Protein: CASSYSYREGEQFF.

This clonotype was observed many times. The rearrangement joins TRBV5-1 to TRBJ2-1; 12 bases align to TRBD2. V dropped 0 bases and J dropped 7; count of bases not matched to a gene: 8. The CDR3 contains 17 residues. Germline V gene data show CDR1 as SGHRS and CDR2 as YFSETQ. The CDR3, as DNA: TGCGCCAGCAGCTTGGTTACTAGCGGGGGGCTCGGGAATGAGCAGTTCTTC. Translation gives CASSLVTSGGLGNEQFF.

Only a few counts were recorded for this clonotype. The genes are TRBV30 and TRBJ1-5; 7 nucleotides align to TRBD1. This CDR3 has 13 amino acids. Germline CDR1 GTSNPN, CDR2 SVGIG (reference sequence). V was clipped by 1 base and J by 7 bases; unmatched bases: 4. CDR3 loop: CAWSAHRGQPQHF. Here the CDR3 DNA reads TGTGCCTGGAGTGCTCACAGGGGACAGCCCCAGCATTTT.

This CDR3 is CASSLARSASGYTQYF. The CDR3 region has the DNA TGTGCCAGCAGCTTAGCACGCTCGGCTAGTGGGTATACGCAGTATTTT. The V and J genes are TRBV7-2 and TRBJ2-3, with D hard to call. Germline lookup yields CDR1 SGHTA and CDR2 FQGNSA. The CDR3 spans 16 residues. V shed 0 bases and J shed 7 bases, with 17 bases lying between them.